This entry lists 24 T cell receptor beta chains sequenced from one sample in a study of T-cell reconstitution after alpha-beta-depleted transplantation in children. A TCRbeta library incorporating unique molecular identifiers was prepared. TCRdb passed the PCR reads through MiXCR, listing each CDR3 protein once. The sample carries about 440,000 distinct CDR3 sequences, around two fifths recorded once. The sample in question was PBMCs, obtained before TCRalphabeta/CD19-depleted stem cell transplant. Receptors originate from a girl aged 2 to 9 with aplastic anemia, due to receive a stem cell transplant.

The rearrangement links TRBV12-3 or TRBV12-4 to TRBJ2-3; 8 bases align to TRBD1. V lost 5 bases to trimming and J lost 8 bases; unmatched junction nucleotides: 24. There are 19 residues in the CDR3. The CDR3 loop reads CASSPSDRGLIGYVGTQYF. CDR3 nucleotides: TGTGCCAGCAGTCCGTCCGACAGGGGCCTGATAGGGTACGTGGGTACGCAGTATTTT.

The gene calls are TRBV2 and TRBJ2-4, with D perhaps matching TRBD1 (6 bases). Germline CDR1 and CDR2: SNHLY and FYNNEI. V was trimmed by 3 bases and J by 5 bases, leaving 14 bases between them. The CDR3 is 15 amino acids. The CDR3 loop reads CASSDLQGRENIQYF. CDR3 in DNA: TGTGCCAGCAGTGATCTACAGGGACGGGAAAACATTCAGTACTTC. The full variable domain, completed using reference TRBV2 and TRBJ2-4, is EPEVTQTPSHQVTQMGQEVILRCVPISNHLYFYWYRQILGQKVEFLVSFYNNEISEKSEIFDDQFSVERPDGSNFTLKIRSTKLEDSAMYFCASSDLQGRENIQYFGAGTRLSVL.

The V gene is TRBV28, the J gene TRBJ2-6; 12 bases are shared with TRBD2. Per the germline V gene, CDR1 is MDHEN and CDR2 is SYDVKM. Trimming took 6 bases from V and 0 from J; bases not matched to a gene: 6. The CDR3 extends over 18 amino acids. CDR3 bases: TGTGCCAGCAGCATCGGACTAGCGGGGCTCTCTGGGGCCAACGTCCTGACTTTC. Amino acid sequence: CASSIGLAGLSGANVLTF.

This rearrangement joins TRBV5-5 to TRBJ2-1; D is possibly TRBD1 (5 bases). V was pared by 4 bases and J by 2 bases, with 10 bases between. This CDR3 has 14 residues. CDR1 is SGHKS and CDR2 is YYEKEE in the germline V gene (reference sequence). The CDR3 sequence: CASSHQGTYNEQFF. DNA of the CDR3: TGTGCCAGCAGCCATCAGGGTACCTACAATGAGCAGTTCTTC.

The CDR3 is CASSQGWGAEKNIQYF. The CDR3 DNA reads TGCGCCAGCAGCCAAGGTTGGGGGGCCGAGAAAAACATTCAGTACTTC. This sequence joins TRBV4-1 and TRBJ2-4, with D tentatively TRBD1 or TRBD2 (6 bases each). Trimming left V 1 base short and J 4 bases short, with 14 bases between. The CDR3 consists of 16 residues. Germline-derived CDR1 and CDR2 are MGHRA and YSYEKL.

The V call is TRBV4-2, the J call TRBJ2-1; TRBD1 or TRBD2 may be the D gene (5 bases each). The germline V and J ends were trimmed by 3 bases and 10 bases, with 19 bases remaining between them. The CDR3 runs to 15 residues. Germline CDR1 is LGHNA and CDR2 is YNFKEQ. The CDR3 DNA follows: TGTGCCAGCAGCCACCTCTCCGGGGACCCCAGAGAGCAGTTCTTC. It codes for CASSHLSGDPREQFF.

This clonotype has ten or more counts. The chain joins TRBV20-1 to TRBJ2-5; 7 bases line up with TRBD1. This CDR3 spans 15 amino acids. J was trimmed by 1 base and V by 5 bases; bases with no gene match: 10. Germline V gene data show CDR1 as DFQATT and CDR2 as SNEGSKA (reference sequence). CDR3 sequence: CSALYLQGLQETQYF. The CDR3 DNA is TGCAGTGCTCTATACCTACAGGGGCTCCAAGAGACCCAGTACTTC.

This clonotype was counted between two and nine times. The gene calls are TRBV14 and TRBJ2-7; D gene uncertain. This CDR3 is 14 amino acids long. The germline V gene has CDR1 SGHDN and CDR2 FVKESK. Trimming shortened V by 0 bases and J by 4 bases, and 10 bases separated the two germline ends. CDR3 in amino acids: CASSQDPRPYEQYF. CDR3 DNA sequence: TGTGCCAGCAGCCAAGACCCCCGACCATACGAGCAGTACTTC.

The chain joins TRBV18 to TRBJ1-5, with 10 bases identical to TRBD1. V shed 4 bases, J shed 3 bases, and the junction held 3 bases outside the gene matches. The CDR3 covers 15 residues. The germline CDR1 and CDR2 sequences are KGHSH and LQKENI. The CDR3 spells CASSLGTGANQPQHF. CDR3 nucleotides: TGTGCCAGCTCACTCGGGACAGGGGCCAATCAGCCCCAGCATTTT.

This clonotype was counted many times. This chain uses TRBV20-1 with TRBJ2-7; D not resolved. The CDR3 runs to 12 residues. V was shortened by 3 bases and J by 3 bases, with 9 bases between the two germline ends. Germline CDR1 reads DFQATT; CDR2 reads SNEGSKA (reference sequence). The CDR3, as DNA: TGCAGTGCTAGTCGGAGAGACTACGAGCAGTACTTC. It specifies CSASRRDYEQYF.

This chain joins TRBV10-3 and TRBJ2-5, with 7 bases lining up with TRBD2. The CDR3 extends over 11 amino acids. V gave up 8 bases and J gave up 4 bases; unmatched junction bases: 1. Germline-derived CDR1 and CDR2 are ENHRY and SYGVKD. The CDR3 is CAIGGRETQYF. CDR3 in DNA: TGTGCCATCGGCGGGAGAGAGACCCAGTACTTC.

The J gene is TRBJ1-1, the V gene TRBV4-2, with 10 positions matching TRBD1. Germline CDR1 LGHNA, CDR2 YNFKEQ. The CDR3 is made up of 16 amino acids. V lost 1 base to trimming and J lost 0 bases; unmatched junction nucleotides: 2. The CDR3 reads CASSQGDRGMNTEAFF. The CDR3 region has the DNA TGTGCCAGCAGCCAAGGGGACAGGGGTATGAACACTGAAGCTTTCTTT.

The gene calls are TRBV5-4 and TRBJ2-1, with a weak D call TRBD2 (6 bases). The germline V and J ends were trimmed by 3 bases and 3 bases, with 13 bases remaining between them. From germline, CDR1 is SGHNT and CDR2 YYREEE (reference sequence). The CDR3 contains 15 residues. The CDR3 here is CASSSSSDDYNEQFF. CDR3 in DNA: TGTGCCAGCAGCTCGTCTAGCGACGACTACAATGAGCAGTTCTTC.

The chain is built from TRBV14 and TRBJ2-7, with 10 nucleotides matching TRBD2. The CDR3 loop spans 16 amino acids. Germline V gene sequence: CDR1 SGHDN, CDR2 FVKESK. Trimming cost V 2 bases and J 2 bases; bases outside gene matches: 6. DNA for the CDR3: TGTGCCAGCAGCCAAAATAGCGGGAGGCCACCCTACGAGCAGTACTTC. This encodes CASSQNSGRPPYEQYF.

This clonotype was seen a single time. The chain joins TRBV10-3 to TRBJ2-7; tentative D call: TRBD2 (7 bases). CDR3 length: 15 residues. The V end was cut by 5 bases, the J end by 3 bases, with 17 bases between. Per germline, CDR1 ENHRY and CDR2 SYGVKD. In DNA form, the CDR3 reads TGTGCCATCAGTCAGGGGACGGGAGGCGGCTACGAGCAGTACTTC. Residues: CAISQGTGGGYEQYF.

CDR3 DNA sequence: TGTGCCAGCAGCTTGCCGACGAACACCGGGGAGCTGTTTTTT. Translating it yields CASSLPTNTGELFF. The chain couples TRBV5-5 to TRBJ2-2; D call uncertain. CDR3 size: 14 residues. V lost 1 base, J lost 0 bases, and 4 bases lay in between. Per germline, CDR1 SGHKS and CDR2 YYEKEE (reference sequence).

The sample holds a few counts of this clonotype. This chain links TRBV5-8 with TRBJ2-5, with D uncertain. The CDR3 totals 12 residues. The germline V and J ends were trimmed by 4 bases and 7 bases, with 11 bases remaining between them. Germline V gene lookup returns CDR1 SGHTS and CDR2 YDEGEE. The CDR3 DNA is TGTGCCAGCAGCCAAGATTGGGCGACCCAGTACTTC. It codes for CASSQDWATQYF.

This sequence joins TRBV15 and TRBJ2-1; 7 bases fit TRBD2. Germline V gene data show CDR1 as LNHNV and CDR2 as YYDKDF (reference sequence). The CDR3 sequence is 17 residues long. V lost 0 bases and J lost 9; bases outside the gene matches: 14. The CDR3 coding sequence is TGTGCCACCAGCAGAGATGGGGCGACTAGCCGAGGACGTGAGCAGTTCTTC. This encodes CATSRDGATSRGREQFF.

The gene calls are TRBV5-4 and TRBJ2-3, with 13 bases that match TRBD2. The CDR3 has 16 amino acids. Germline V CDR1 and CDR2: SGHNT, YYREEE (reference sequence). The V and J ends lost 5 bases and 2 bases, in that order; junction bases with no gene match: 5. The CDR3 nucleotides read TGTGCCAGCAGAAGGACTAGCGGGAGTCTCACAGATACGCAGTATTTT. Its protein product is CASRRTSGSLTDTQYF.

The count of this clonotype is one. The chain is built from TRBV7-2 and TRBJ2-7, with 12 bases fitting TRBD2. Germline assignment: CDR1 SGHTA and CDR2 FQGNSA. Trimming cost V 5 bases and J 3 bases; bases outside gene matches: 5. The length of the CDR3 is 15 residues. The CDR3 sequence: CASSRTTSGSYEQYF. Written as DNA, the CDR3 is TGTGCCAGCAGCCGAACGACTAGCGGGAGCTACGAGCAGTACTTC.

This clonotype has only a few counts. The chain employs TRBV29-1 and TRBJ2-7; 10 nucleotides agree with TRBD2. With V trimmed by 3 bases and J by 2 bases, 4 bases remained unmatched. The CDR3 consists of 14 residues. Germline V gene sequence: CDR1 SQVTM, CDR2 ANQGSEA. The CDR3 DNA reads as TGCAGCGTTGATATAGCGGGAGGCCCCTACGAGCAGTACTTC. This sequence encodes CSVDIAGGPYEQYF.

There are a few counts of this clonotype. The V gene is TRBV20-1, the J gene TRBJ2-5, with 8 positions matching TRBD1. Germline-derived CDR1 and CDR2 are DFQATT and SNEGSKA (reference sequence). The CDR3 has 13 amino acids. Trimming removed 6 bases from V and 5 bases from J; junction bases left unmatched: 8. The CDR3 bases are TGCAGTGCCGGCAGGGACAGGCGGGAGACCCAGTACTTC. It is translated as CSAGRDRRETQYF.

CDR3 DNA: TGTGCCAGCAGTCTAGGACACCCGGGCAATCAGCCCCAGCATTTT. Residues: CASSLGHPGNQPQHF. The chain employs TRBV28 and TRBJ1-5, with D possibly TRBD1 on 5 matching bases. Trimming pared 5 bases from V and 2 bases from J, leaving 13 bases between. CDR3 size: 15 residues. The germline V gene has CDR1 MDHEN and CDR2 SYDVKM.

This clonotype came up a few times. V and J are TRBV5-1 and TRBJ1-1; no firm D call. V was shortened by 4 bases and J by 4 bases, with 14 bases between the two germline ends. The CDR3 spans 14 residues. Germline V CDR1 and CDR2: SGHRS, YFSETQ. Here the CDR3 reads CASSEGPRGTEAFF. The CDR3 region has the DNA TGCGCCAGCAGCGAGGGTCCCAGAGGCACTGAAGCTTTCTTT.